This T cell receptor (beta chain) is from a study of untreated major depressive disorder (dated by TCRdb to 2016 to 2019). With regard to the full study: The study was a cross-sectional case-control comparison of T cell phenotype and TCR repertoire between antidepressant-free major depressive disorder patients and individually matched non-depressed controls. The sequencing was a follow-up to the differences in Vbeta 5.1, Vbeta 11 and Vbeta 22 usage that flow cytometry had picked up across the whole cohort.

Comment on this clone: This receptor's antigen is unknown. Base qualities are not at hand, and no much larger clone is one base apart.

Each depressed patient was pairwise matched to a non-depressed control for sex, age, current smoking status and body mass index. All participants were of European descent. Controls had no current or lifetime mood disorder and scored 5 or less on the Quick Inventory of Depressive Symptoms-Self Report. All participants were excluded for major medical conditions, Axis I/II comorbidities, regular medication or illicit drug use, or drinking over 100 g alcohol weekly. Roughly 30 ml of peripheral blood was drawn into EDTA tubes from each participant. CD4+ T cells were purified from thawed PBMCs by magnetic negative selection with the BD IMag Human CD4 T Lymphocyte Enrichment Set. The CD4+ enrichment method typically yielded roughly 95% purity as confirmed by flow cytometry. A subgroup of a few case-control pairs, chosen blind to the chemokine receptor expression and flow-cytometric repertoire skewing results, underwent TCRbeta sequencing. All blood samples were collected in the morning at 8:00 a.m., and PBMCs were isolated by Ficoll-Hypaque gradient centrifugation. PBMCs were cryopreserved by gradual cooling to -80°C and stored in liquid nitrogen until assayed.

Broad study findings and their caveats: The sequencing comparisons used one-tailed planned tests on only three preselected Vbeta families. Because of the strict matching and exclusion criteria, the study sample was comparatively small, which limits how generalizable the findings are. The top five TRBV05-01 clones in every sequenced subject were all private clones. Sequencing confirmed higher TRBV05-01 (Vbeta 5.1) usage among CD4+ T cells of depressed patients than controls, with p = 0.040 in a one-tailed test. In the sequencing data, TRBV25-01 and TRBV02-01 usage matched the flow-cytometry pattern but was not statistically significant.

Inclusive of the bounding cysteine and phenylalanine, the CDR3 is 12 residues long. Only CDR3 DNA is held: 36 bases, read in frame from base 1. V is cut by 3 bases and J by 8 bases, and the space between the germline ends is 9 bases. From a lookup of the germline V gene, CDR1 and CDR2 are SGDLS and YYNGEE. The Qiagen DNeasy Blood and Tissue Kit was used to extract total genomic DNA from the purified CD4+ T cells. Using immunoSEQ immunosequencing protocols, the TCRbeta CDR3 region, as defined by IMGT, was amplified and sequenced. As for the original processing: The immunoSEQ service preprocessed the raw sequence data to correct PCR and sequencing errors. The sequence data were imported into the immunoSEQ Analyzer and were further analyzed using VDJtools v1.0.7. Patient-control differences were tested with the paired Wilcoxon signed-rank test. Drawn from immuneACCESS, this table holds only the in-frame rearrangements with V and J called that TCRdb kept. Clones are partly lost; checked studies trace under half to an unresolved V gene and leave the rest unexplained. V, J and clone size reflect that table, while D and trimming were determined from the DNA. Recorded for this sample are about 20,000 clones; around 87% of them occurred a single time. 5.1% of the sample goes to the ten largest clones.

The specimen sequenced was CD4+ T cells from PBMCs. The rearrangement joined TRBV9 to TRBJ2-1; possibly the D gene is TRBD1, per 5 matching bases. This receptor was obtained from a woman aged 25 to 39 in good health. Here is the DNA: TGTGCCAGCAGCGCCGCAGGGCATGAGCAGTTCTTC. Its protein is CASSAAGHEQFF.